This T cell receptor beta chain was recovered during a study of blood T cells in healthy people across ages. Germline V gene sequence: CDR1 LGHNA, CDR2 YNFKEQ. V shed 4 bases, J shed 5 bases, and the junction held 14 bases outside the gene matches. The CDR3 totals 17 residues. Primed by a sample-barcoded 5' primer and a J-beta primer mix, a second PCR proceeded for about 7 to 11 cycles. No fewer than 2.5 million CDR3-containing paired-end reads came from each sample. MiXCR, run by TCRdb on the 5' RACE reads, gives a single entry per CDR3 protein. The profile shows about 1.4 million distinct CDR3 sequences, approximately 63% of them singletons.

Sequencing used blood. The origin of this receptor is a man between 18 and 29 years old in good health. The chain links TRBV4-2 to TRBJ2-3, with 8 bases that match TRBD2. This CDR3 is CASSPAAAGAMGDTQYF. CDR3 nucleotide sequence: TGTGCCAGCAGCCCAGCGGCAGCGGGGGCCATGGGAGATACGCAGTATTTT.